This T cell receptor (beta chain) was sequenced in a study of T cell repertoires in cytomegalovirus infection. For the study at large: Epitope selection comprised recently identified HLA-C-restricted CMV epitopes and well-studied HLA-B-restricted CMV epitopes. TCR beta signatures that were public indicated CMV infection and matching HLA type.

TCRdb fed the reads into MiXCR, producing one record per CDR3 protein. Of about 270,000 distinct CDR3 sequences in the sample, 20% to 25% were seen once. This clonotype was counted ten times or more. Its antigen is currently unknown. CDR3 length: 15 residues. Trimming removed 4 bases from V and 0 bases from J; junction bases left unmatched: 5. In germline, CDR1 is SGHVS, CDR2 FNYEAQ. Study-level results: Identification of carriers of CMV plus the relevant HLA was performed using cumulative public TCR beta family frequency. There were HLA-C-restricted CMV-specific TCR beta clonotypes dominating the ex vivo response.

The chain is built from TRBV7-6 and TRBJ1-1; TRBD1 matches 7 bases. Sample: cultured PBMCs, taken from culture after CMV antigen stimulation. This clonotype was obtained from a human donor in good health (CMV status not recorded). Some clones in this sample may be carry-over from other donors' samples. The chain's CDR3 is CASSSNQGVNTEAFF. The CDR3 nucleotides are TGTGCCAGCAGCTCTAATCAGGGGGTGAACACTGAAGCTTTCTTT.